One and the same sample provided the 17 T cell receptor beta chains below, sequenced in a study of immune characterization of retroperitoneal liposarcoma. TCRdb itself ran the PCR reads through MiXCR, one entry per CDR3 protein. This sample yields some 4,100 distinct CDR3 sequences, of which approximately 30% are seen a single time; roughly 10% belongs to the top ten. The sample taken for sequencing was blood. The source of these receptors is a female donor with retroperitoneal liposarcoma.

By share, this clonotype counts as medium-sized. This sequence joins TRBV25-1 and TRBJ2-5, with D possibly matching TRBD2 (6 bases). V was cut by 1 base and J by 11 bases, with 14 bases left in between. Germline loops: CDR1 MGHDK, CDR2 SYGVNS. The CDR3 has 13 amino acids. Here the CDR3 DNA reads TGTGCCAGCAGTGAATCTGGGAGACGGGAGCAGTACTTC. It encodes CASSESGRREQYF.

The chain has TRBV6-5 and TRBJ2-4; D gene ambiguous. The germline V gene has CDR1 MNHEY and CDR2 SVGAGI. The CDR3 has 14 residues. The V end lost 4 bases, the J end lost 9 bases, and 16 bases lay between the germline ends. CDR3 coding DNA: TGTGCCAGCAGTTCCGGCCAAAAGAGCCTCATTCAGTACTTC. The encoded protein is CASSSGQKSLIQYF.

This clonotype was counted only a few times. The CDR3 region has the DNA TGTGCCAGCAACAAGGGTCACGGTGTCTCTGGGGCCAACGTCCTGACTTTC. This codes for CASNKGHGVSGANVLTF. V is TRBV6-5 and J is TRBJ2-6; D not resolved. V was trimmed by 7 bases and J by 0 bases, leaving 16 bases between them. CDR3 length: 17 residues. The germline gives CDR1 MNHEY, CDR2 SVGAGI.

With regard to this clonotype: At one end, the junction sequence differs from germline, possibly due to a read error. The chain recombines TRBV7-6 with TRBJ2-5, with D possibly being TRBD2 (6 bases). The CDR3 sequence is 15 residues long. Germline V gene data show CDR1 as SGHVS and CDR2 as FNYEAQ. The CDR3: CASSPAGRSGETQYF. The CDR3, as DNA: TGTGCTAGCAGCCCGGCAGGGAGGAGTGGAGAGACCCAGTACTTC.

Only one count was recorded for this clonotype. The chain uses TRBV5-6 and TRBJ2-6; D call uncertain. Trimming removed 0 bases at V and 0 bases at J, with 4 bases between. CDR1 is SGHDT and CDR2 is YYEEEE in the germline V gene. CDR3 size: 15 residues. The CDR3 region is CASSLGNSGANVLTF. The DNA for the CDR3 is TGTGCCAGCAGCTTGGGTAACTCTGGGGCCAACGTCCTGACTTTC. Full variable domain (rest looked up from reference TRBV5-6 and TRBJ2-6): DAGVTQSPTHLIKTRGQQVTLRCSPKSGHDTVSWYQQALGQGPQFIFQYYEEEERQRGNFPDRFSGHQFPNYSSELNVNALLLGDSALYLCASSLGNSGANVLTFGAGSRLTVL.

This clonotype has only one observation. The chain joins TRBV11-3 to TRBJ2-1; D unresolved. Trimming removed 0 bases at V and 0 bases at J, with 9 bases between. This CDR3 spans 16 amino acids. Germline CDR1 and CDR2: SGHNT and YENEEA. CDR3 in amino acids: CASSLDQTRSYNEQFF. The CDR3 DNA reads as TGTGCCAGCAGCTTAGATCAAACTCGCTCCTACAATGAGCAGTTCTTC.

This clonotype occurred a few times. The CDR3 reads CASSLSGRHEQYF. In DNA form, the CDR3 reads TGTGCCAGCAGTTTATCGGGGAGACACGAGCAGTACTTC. V is TRBV27 and J is TRBJ2-4, with a weak D call TRBD2 (5 bases). The J call may be incorrect, as the DNA end agrees better with TRBJ2-7. The CDR3 length is 13 residues. CDR1 and CDR2 from the germline V gene are MNHEY and SMNVEV (reference sequence).

This clonotype is labeled as medium-sized. V is TRBV6-1 and J is TRBJ2-3, with TRBD2 as a possible D gene (5 bases). From germline, CDR1 is MNHNS and CDR2 SASEGT. V was trimmed by 2 bases and J by 0 bases, leaving 12 bases between them. The CDR3 covers 16 residues. CDR3 residues: CASSEMSGASTDTQYF. The CDR3 nucleotides read TGTGCCAGCAGTGAAATGAGCGGAGCTAGCACAGATACGCAGTATTTT.

The chain recombines TRBV7-8 with TRBJ2-3; 7 bases fit TRBD1. The CDR3 totals 14 residues. Germline-derived CDR1 and CDR2 are SGHVS and FQNEAQ. The junction had 4 bases not matched to a gene; V was cut back by 7 bases and J by 0 bases. CDR3 region: CASTRDRSTDTQYF. The CDR3 region has the DNA TGTGCCAGCACCAGGGACAGAAGCACAGATACGCAGTATTTT.

This clonotype was detected only a few times. The J gene is TRBJ2-1, the V gene TRBV28; D gene ambiguous. The J call could be wrong; TRBJ2-7 is a better fit for the DNA end. CDR3 length equals 15 residues. Germline V gene lookup returns CDR1 MDHEN and CDR2 SYDVKM. DNA for the CDR3: TGTGCCAGCAGTTTATCAAGACCCCCGGGTTACGAGCAGTACTTC. This gives the protein CASSLSRPPGYEQYF.

This clonotype showed up just a few times. The chain combines TRBV10-3 with TRBJ1-3; no firm D call. The length of the CDR3 is 12 residues. V lost 6 bases and J lost 9, with 12 bases in between. The germline V gene encodes CDR1 ENHRY and CDR2 SYGVKD. CDR3 sequence reads: CAIRSTTGTIYF. For the CDR3, the DNA is TGTGCCATCAGGTCCACGACGGGCACCATATATTTT.

By its share, this clonotype is large (0.1 to 1%). This chain uses TRBV6-1 with TRBJ2-5, with 12 bases identical to TRBD2. CDR3 length equals 15 residues. The V segment lost 2 bases and the J segment 4 bases; nucleotides outside the gene matches: 2. CDR1 and CDR2 from the germline V gene are MNHNS and SASEGT. CDR3 nucleotide sequence: TGTGCCAGCAGTGAACTAGCGGGGGGGCCAGAGACCCAGTACTTC. Translated, it gives CASSELAGGPETQYF.

Of note for this clonotype: An end of the junction does not agree with germline; a read error may underlie this. The chain carries TRBV7-2 and TRBJ2-1, with 9 positions matching TRBD2. TRBJ2-7 explains the end of the DNA better; the J call may be wrong. Germline loops: CDR1 SGHTA, CDR2 FQGNSA. The CDR3 loop spans 14 amino acids. The CDR3 DNA sequence: TGTGCCAGCAACTTAGCGGGAGCTTACAATGAGCAGTACTTC. Translation: CASNLAGAYNEQYF.

In its sample, this clonotype ranks as large. The gene calls are TRBV27 and TRBJ2-3, with D possibly being TRBD1 (6 bases). Trimming pared 8 bases from V and 0 bases from J, leaving 15 bases between. Germline values: CDR1 MNHEY, CDR2 SMNVEV (reference sequence). CDR3 length equals 15 residues. In DNA form, the CDR3 reads TGTGCCAGCTATGCCTTGGGGGCAAGCACAGATACGCAGTATTTT. Translation: CASYALGASTDTQYF.

The chain joins TRBV7-2 to TRBJ2-1; 10 bases are a match to TRBD2. The J call is doubtful: the DNA matches TRBJ2-7 better. The CDR3 has 17 residues. Germline V gives CDR1 SGHTA, CDR2 FQGNSA. The CDR3 sequence: CASSLVGASGRGNEQYF. The DNA of the CDR3 is TGTGCCAGCAGCTTAGTCGGGGCTAGCGGGAGAGGGAATGAGCAGTACTTC.

CDR3 sequence (DNA): TGTGCCAGCAGTTTGGTAGGGCAAGAGACCCAGTACTTC. This translates into CASSLVGQETQYF. This chain joins TRBV27 and TRBJ2-5; D is ambiguous. CDR1 MNHEY and CDR2 SMNVEV come from the germline V gene (reference sequence). The CDR3 consists of 13 residues. The V end lost 3 bases, the J end lost 2 bases, and 7 bases lay between the germline ends.

The chain links TRBV28 to TRBJ2-4; a weak D match, TRBD2 (7 bases). The CDR3 extends over 17 amino acids. CDR1 is MDHEN and CDR2 is SYDVKM in the germline V gene. The germline V and J ends were trimmed by 2 bases and 0 bases, with 14 bases remaining between them. The CDR3 nucleotides are TGTGCCAGCAGTTTAAAGGGGGGGGTAGTAGCCAAAAACATTCAGTACTTC. It specifies CASSLKGGVVAKNIQYF.